The entry that follows covers one T cell receptor (beta chain) sequence. Its antigen is still unknown. V shed 6 bases and J shed 8 bases, with 14 bases lying between them. Germline-derived CDR1 and CDR2 are LGHDT and YNNKEL (reference sequence). This CDR3 has 14 amino acids. This sample is drawn from a study of T cell responses to AZD1222 COVID-19 vaccine. Study-level results: Just a handful of people given AZD1222 tested seropositive at baseline. No repertoire was sampled before or during the peak T cell response, only after it.

Clones were sequenced by immunoSEQ multiplex PCR, and TCRdb holds only the in-frame ones, with some missing. The sample contains about 120,000 clones, roughly 90% of which appear only once. Whether given at about 4 or about 12 weeks, second doses were pooled. This chain connects TRBV3-1 (or the pseudogene TRBV3-2) to TRBJ2-6, with D tentatively TRBD1 or TRBD2 (6 bases each). This specimen was peripheral blood, taken 28 days after the second AZD1222 dose. This TCR derives from an adult who received the AZD1222 COVID-19 vaccine. CDR3 in amino acids: CASRRSGGPNVLTF. The CDR3 bases are TGTGCCAGCAGGCGTAGTGGGGGGCCCAACGTCCTGACTTTC.